Here is one T cell receptor (beta chain) with its context. This clonotype was seen a few times. Its target antigen remains unknown. Nothing much larger sits one base from this clone, and base qualities are not available. This sample was taken from a study of T-cell reconstitution after alpha-beta-depleted transplantation in children (TCRdb year 2016). For context, the study as a whole: Using TCR repertoire profiling, the study followed T-cell immune reconstitution in a quantitative way in children after TCRalphabeta/CD19-depleted allogeneic hematopoietic cell transplantation.

Looking up the germline V gene (reference sequence) yields CDR1 LNHDA and CDR2 SQIVND. The CDR3 runs 16 residues from the cysteine to the phenylalanine. Just CDR3 DNA is preserved here, 48 bases in frame from base 1. Trimming takes 6 bases off V and 1 base off J; junction bases not matched to a gene: 11. The receptor library was made with PCR. These reads were obtained on an Illumina HiSeq 2500. TCR libraries were prepared with molecular barcoding, using unique molecular identifiers to normalize TCRbeta repertoire quantification. TCRdb reprocessed the public reads (quality trimming at Q25 with fastp, clone calling with MiXCR) and kept in-frame beta chains. One record per CDR3 amino acid sequence lists the most common genes and DNA. The table for this sample lists 450,000 to 600,000 distinct CDR3 sequences; about 31% of them were counted only once. Roughly 2.5% of the sample goes to the ten largest clones.

The sequence links TRBV19 to TRBJ1-1, and TRBD1 matches 7 of the central bases. This specimen consisted of PBMCs from the stem cell graft donor, obtained from the stem cell graft. The clonotype comes from a human donor who donated a stem cell graft to a child with aplastic anemia. The nucleotide sequence reads TGTGCCAGTAGATCTACCACGGACAGGCGGAACACTGAAGCTTTCTTT. This codes for CASRSTTDRRNTEAFF.